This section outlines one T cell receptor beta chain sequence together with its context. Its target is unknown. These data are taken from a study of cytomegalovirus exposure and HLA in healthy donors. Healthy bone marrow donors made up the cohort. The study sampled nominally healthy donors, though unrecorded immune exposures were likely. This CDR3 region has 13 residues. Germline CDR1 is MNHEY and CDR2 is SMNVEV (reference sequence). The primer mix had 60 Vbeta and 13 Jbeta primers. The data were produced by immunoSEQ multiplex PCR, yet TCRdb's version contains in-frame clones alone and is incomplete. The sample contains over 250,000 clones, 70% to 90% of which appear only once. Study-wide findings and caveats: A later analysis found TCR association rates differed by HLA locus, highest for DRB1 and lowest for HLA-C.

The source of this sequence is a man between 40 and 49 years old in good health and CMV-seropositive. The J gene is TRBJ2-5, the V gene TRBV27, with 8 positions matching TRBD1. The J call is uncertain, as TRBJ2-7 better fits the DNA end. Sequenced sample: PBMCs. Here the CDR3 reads CASSADRDHEQYF. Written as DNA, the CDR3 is TGTGCCAGCTCAGCGGACAGGGACCACGAGCAGTACTTC.